The following is a T cell receptor (beta chain) sequence with its context. These data are taken from a study of blood T cell repertoires in COVID-19. Sequencing was performed with immunoSEQ multiplex PCR; in TCRdb, only in-frame clones are kept and a portion is missing. The table shows roughly 200,000 clones, with about four fifths occurring only once. The ends lost 4 bases at V and 0 bases at J; junction bases unmatched: 7. CDR3 length: 17 residues. CDR1 is SGHNT, CDR2 YYREEE, per germline (reference sequence). The chain couples TRBV5-4 to TRBJ2-7; TRBD2 aligns across 13 bases. Sample: peripheral blood. The clonotype comes from a woman in her 70s with active or convalescent COVID-19. CDR3 sequence (DNA): TGTGCCAGCAGCCTAGGACTAGCGGGAGTCGGCTCCTACGAGCAGTACTTC. It translates to CASSLGLAGVGSYEQYF.